The text below deals with one T cell receptor beta chain. This clone was observed once. Its antigen is still unknown. No qualities accompany the bases; no much larger clone lies one base away. TCRbeta CDR3 regions were amplified from genomic DNA using the immunoSEQ Assay, a bias-controlled multiplex PCR. The published analysis was carried out like this. Nucleated cell counts per sample were estimated from amplification of reference gene primers within the assay. Sequence reads were collapsed and filtered to measure the absolute abundance of every unique TCRbeta CDR3 rearrangement. For each sample, productive Simpson clonality was calculated as the square root of Simpson's diversity index over productive rearrangements. TCRdb took this table from immuneACCESS and kept in-frame rearrangements with V and J called. Such tables lack part of the clones; where checked against another copy, unresolved V genes explain under half of the gap, and the rest is unexplained. V and J calls and clone size are those listed in that table; D and trimming were worked out from the DNA. The sample table holds nearly 300,000 clones, of which 85% to 90% were seen once. Of the sample, less than 3.5% falls within the top ten clones.

Participants in the prospective study were enrolled through a virtual design, were aged roughly 18 to 100 years, and lived in 20 to 30 United States geographic areas. To assign participants to cohorts, the prospective study relied on clinical history that participants themselves reported in a screening survey and a study questionnaire. Exposed participants had been in contact, within 2 weeks of entering the study, with a person who had a PCR-confirmed or clinician-diagnosed case of COVID-19. Mobile phlebotomists in the prospective study collected whole blood, serum and a nasopharyngeal or oropharyngeal swab from every participant. Over a roughly 2-month period, participants in the prospective study had the option of providing additional blood draws and questionnaires. Before DNA extraction, blood samples from the prospective study were shipped at room temperature or frozen. This sample was taken from a study of blood T cell repertoires in COVID-19 (dated by TCRdb to the early 2020s). Broadly, across the study: The collaborator samples originated in the United States, Italy and Spain and spanned the acute and convalescent phases of COVID-19. The material from the prospective study consisted of cDNA or gDNA derived from T cells, B-cell-depleted T cells, or PBMCs. Subjects who had been exposed to COVID-19, were actively infected with it, or had recovered from it provided the deeply sampled blood TCRbeta repertoires that made up the dataset. The repertoires were released in a freely available public database meant as a resource for research on the immune response to SARS-CoV-2. Samples were obtained from the ongoing ImmuneRACE study (first 160 participants) and from 1,000 to 1,500 subjects provided by 6 global collaborators. The sample metadata nearly always contained a de-identified subject ID, COVID-19 status, age in years and sex. Where available, HLA class I and class II types were taken from metadata supplied by the sample provider and were not determined by assay-based typing. Overall study outcomes, separate from this receptor: How much clinical and demographic metadata was included differed by source and by participant, and the metadata was provided uncurated.

The sequenced material came from PBMCs or T cells enriched from blood (not recorded which). This sequence originates from a woman aged 45-65 years who had been exposed to COVID-19.

The DNA is TGCGCCAGCAGCCAGCGCACTAGCGGGGCTACGGAGCAGTACTTC. Its translation reads: CASSQRTSGATEQYF. The chain uses TRBV4-1 and TRBJ2-7; 10 bases in the junction line up with TRBD2. CDR1 MGHRA and CDR2 YSYEKL were looked up in the germline V gene. At the junction V is shortened by 3 bases and J by 7 bases; bases outside the gene matches: 9. The CDR3 contains 15 residues, cysteine and phenylalanine counted. Left in the record is the CDR3 DNA by itself, 45 bases read in frame from the first base.